This T cell receptor beta chain was captured in a study of shared clonotypes between healthy human individuals (dated by TCRdb to between 2020 and 2021). Broadly, across the study: A couple of women and three men aged 18 to 49 years were included in the cohort. Per donor, three plates each were used for CD4 naive and CD4 memory, two for CD8 naive, and one for CD8 memory. To estimate repertoire size and how much clonotypes are shared between individuals, the study performed deep sequencing of blood TCR repertoires from 4 to 6 healthy adults. Different laboratories and diverse techniques were used to prepare libraries and sequence TCR repertoires, to increase sequencing depth and limit assay-specific biases. Each donor's leukapheresis produced roughly between roughly 0.94 and 9.5 billion PBMCs.

This clone was detected only a few times. Its antigen is currently not known. No base qualities exist here, and no much larger clone lies one base off it. The CDR1 and CDR2 encoded by the germline V gene are SGHVS and FQNEAQ. From its cysteine to its phenylalanine, the CDR3 spans 16 amino acids. CDR3 DNA only is kept here, 48 bases in frame from base 1. Cut back by 2 bases and 1 base, the V and J ends lie 13 bases apart. CD8 naive samples consisted of CD45RO-negative cells that were positively selected for CCR7, yielding a CD45RA+CCR7+ population without TemRA cells. The donors were healthy, HIV-negative adults with no recently reported acute infections or vaccinations. Only Caucasian adults living in Nashville, Tennessee, USA were represented among the donors. After blood collection by leukapheresis, PBMCs were isolated using Ficoll-Histopaque density gradient centrifugation and then cryopreserved in the vapor phase of liquid nitrogen. Analytical flow cytometry was used to check the purity and quantity of every magnetically sorted T cell population. From each sorted fraction, genomic DNA was isolated and quantified by UV absorbance on a Nanodrop 2000c.

TCR CDR3 regions were amplified from genomic DNA by multiplex PCR using the deep immunoSEQ assay. Genomic DNA extracted from each cell subset was distributed evenly over all wells of several immunoSEQ 96-well plates, and each plate served as one replicate. For sorted subsets, 150 to 250 ng genomic DNA, equal to 30,000 to 35,000 T cell genomes, was loaded into each replicate PCR. The purified libraries were quantified using a Qubit 3.0 fluorometer, sized with a Bioanalyzer 2100, and then quantified again using the KAPA Library Quantification kit. Each immunoSEQ 96-well plate was sequenced on its own single-read 150-cycle Illumina NextSeq 550 flow cell. The authors processed their data as follows. Because the immunoSEQ output included only junctional sequences and no quality scores, the filtering could not be the same as the filtering used for full-length reads. To assign V/J genes and CDR3, sequences were annotated against IMGT germline references using PyIR, a Python wrapper for IgBLAST v1.9. Reads were filtered out if the reads had weak V/J assignments (E-value above 1e-6), no CDR3, stop codons, out-of-frame junctions, or ambiguous translated residues. A V3J clonotype was defined by an identical inferred V gene, J gene, and CDR3 amino acid sequence. To compute the percentage overlap between repertoires, the number of shared unique clonotypes was divided by the size of the smaller repertoire. RTK rarefaction, the Chao1 estimator, and Recon v2.1 estimates of unobserved clonotypes were used to assess repertoire richness. OLGA was used to compute generation probabilities for all TCRbeta clonotypes that the gDNA method yielded from four donors. Here the immuneACCESS table is served through TCRdb, limited to in-frame sequences with V and J called. Missing clones are a known gap in these copies; in checked studies unresolved V genes cover under half, and the rest lacks a known reason. Clone size and V and J calls were adopted from that table, with D and trimming inferred from the DNA. A total of millions of clones appear in this sample, about 92% of them only once. 1.5% to 2% of the sample is taken by the ten largest.

On the study overall, not on this receptor specifically: Pairwise subsampling indicated that sequencing depth was expected to affect the degree of clonotype sharing among donors. Only blood was sampled, and tissue TCR repertoires likely differ from those in blood. Even with the large sequencing depth, rarefaction of the sorted-subset datasets indicated that sequencing was incomplete. Estimated clonotype richness was generally larger for naive than for memory subsets. Clonotypes shared by all four sorted-subset donors showed higher generation probabilities than non-shared clonotypes. About 4.5% of naive CD4, 3.5% of naive CD8, 2.3% of memory CD4, and more than 0.35% of memory CD8 clonotypes were shared across several donors. The genetic and exposure-history diversity represented was limited by the small number of donors.

The sequence derives from a man in his late teens or twenties in good health. Some clones in this sample may be carry-over from other donors' samples. Sequencing was performed on naive CD8+ T cells from PBMCs. This specimen's cell subset or site label, per the study, means: CD45RA+CCR7+. Rearrangement joined TRBV7-8 to TRBJ2-3, with the D gene call left open. The CDR3 has the sequence CASSLRVGTGTDTQYF. The DNA sequence is as follows: TGTGCCAGCAGCTTAAGAGTCGGTACAGGCACAGATACGCAGTATTTT.